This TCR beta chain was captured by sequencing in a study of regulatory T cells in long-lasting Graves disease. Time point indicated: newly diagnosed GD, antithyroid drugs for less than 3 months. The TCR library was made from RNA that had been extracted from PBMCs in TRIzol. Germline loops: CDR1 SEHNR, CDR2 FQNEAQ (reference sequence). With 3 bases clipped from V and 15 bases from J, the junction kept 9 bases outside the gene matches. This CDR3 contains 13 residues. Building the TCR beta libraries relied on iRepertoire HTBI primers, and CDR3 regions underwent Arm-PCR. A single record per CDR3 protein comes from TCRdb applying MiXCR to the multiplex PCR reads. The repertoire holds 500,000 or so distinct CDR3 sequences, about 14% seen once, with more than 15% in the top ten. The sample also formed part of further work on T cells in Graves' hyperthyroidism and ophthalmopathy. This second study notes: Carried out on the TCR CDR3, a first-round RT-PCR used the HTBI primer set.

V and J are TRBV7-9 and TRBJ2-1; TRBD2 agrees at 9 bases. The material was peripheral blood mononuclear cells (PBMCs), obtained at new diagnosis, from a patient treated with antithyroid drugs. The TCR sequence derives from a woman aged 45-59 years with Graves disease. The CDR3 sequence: CASSLGSGRIRFF. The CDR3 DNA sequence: TGTGCCAGCAGCTTGGGTAGCGGGAGAATACGGTTCTTC.